Each of the 5 T cell receptor beta chains below was sequenced from the same sample in a study of blood T cell repertoires in COVID-19. Here immunoSEQ multiplex PCR was the method, and the copy in TCRdb shows in-frame clones only, minus some. This table has roughly 90,000 clones, roughly 85% appearing once. The sample taken for sequencing was peripheral blood. The receptors here all came from a man older than 75 with acute or convalescent COVID-19.

The chain links TRBV7-6 to TRBJ2-3, with 7 positions matching TRBD2. Germline V gene lookup returns CDR1 SGHVS and CDR2 FNYEAQ. The ends lost 1 base at V and 6 bases at J; junction bases unmatched: 10. The CDR3 is 16 residues long. DNA for the CDR3: TGTGCCAGCAGCTTAGTTTGGCGGGAGCTCGACGATACGCAGTATTTT. Residues: CASSLVWRELDDTQYF.

V usage is TRBV30 and J usage is TRBJ1-2; TRBD1 aligns across 7 bases. This CDR3 has 13 residues. With V trimmed by 4 bases and J by 7 bases, 9 bases remained unmatched. CDR1 is GTSNPN and CDR2 is SVGIG in the germline V gene (reference sequence). CDR3 region: CAWTAQGGSGYTF. The CDR3 nucleotides read TGTGCCTGGACCGCTCAAGGGGGCAGTGGCTACACCTTC.

The V call is TRBV6-1, the J call TRBJ1-5; 9 bases are a match to TRBD1. Looked up from germline, CDR1 is MNHNS and CDR2 is SASEGT. J gave up 2 bases and V 4 bases, and 6 bases lay outside the gene matches. CDR3 length: 16 amino acids. The CDR3 coding sequence is TGTGCCAGCAGTGCGACAGGGGGTTCAGGCAATCAGCCCCAGCATTTT. Protein product: CASSATGGSGNQPQHF.

The chain carries TRBV20-1 and TRBJ2-7, with D possibly being TRBD2 (5 bases). CDR3 length equals 15 residues. V was pared by 3 bases and J by 0 bases, with 15 bases between. Germline lookup yields CDR1 DFQATT and CDR2 SNEGSKA (reference sequence). CDR3: CSASWQATSSYEQYF. Written as DNA, the CDR3 is TGCAGTGCTAGTTGGCAGGCCACTAGCTCCTACGAGCAGTACTTC.

The chain joins TRBV11-2 to TRBJ1-6; 9 bases are a match to TRBD1. Germline V CDR1 and CDR2: SGHAT, FQNNGV. Trimming cost V 2 bases and J 9 bases; bases outside gene matches: 8. The CDR3 totals 16 residues. CDR3 coding DNA: TGTGCCAGCAGCTTACGGCCGGGACAGGGAATTTCACCCCTCCACTTT. Translating gives CASSLRPGQGISPLHF.